A single T cell receptor (beta chain) is shown here with its context. Its antigen is currently unknown. The sample originates from a study of T-cell memory formation after mild COVID-19. The overall study: The TCR clusters were mostly specific to one donor. Whole-study findings and limits: Detection of some responders pre-infection suggested pre-existing cross-reactive memory T cells participated.

TCR alpha and TCR beta cDNA libraries carrying sample barcodes and UMIs came from 5'RACE with constant-segment primers. Via MiXCR, TCRdb re-called the 5' RACE reads, giving one row per CDR3 protein. The data hold a few hundred thousand distinct CDR3 sequences, with approximately 27% observed a single time. Trimming took 3 bases from V and 8 from J; bases not matched to a gene: 8. The CDR3 has 15 residues. Germline V lookup: CDR1 DFQATT, CDR2 SNEGSKA (reference sequence). V usage is TRBV20-1 and J usage is TRBJ1-6; 9 bases are a match to TRBD1. The specimen was PBMCs or a T cell subset sorted from them (not recorded which). This clonotype was sampled from an adult woman who had mild COVID-19 (a few samples of this study predate the infection). Cell type and time point are not known. The CDR3 loop reads CSARAPRDRDSPLHF. CDR3 DNA sequence: TGCAGTGCTAGGGCCCCCCGGGACAGGGATTCACCCCTCCACTTT.